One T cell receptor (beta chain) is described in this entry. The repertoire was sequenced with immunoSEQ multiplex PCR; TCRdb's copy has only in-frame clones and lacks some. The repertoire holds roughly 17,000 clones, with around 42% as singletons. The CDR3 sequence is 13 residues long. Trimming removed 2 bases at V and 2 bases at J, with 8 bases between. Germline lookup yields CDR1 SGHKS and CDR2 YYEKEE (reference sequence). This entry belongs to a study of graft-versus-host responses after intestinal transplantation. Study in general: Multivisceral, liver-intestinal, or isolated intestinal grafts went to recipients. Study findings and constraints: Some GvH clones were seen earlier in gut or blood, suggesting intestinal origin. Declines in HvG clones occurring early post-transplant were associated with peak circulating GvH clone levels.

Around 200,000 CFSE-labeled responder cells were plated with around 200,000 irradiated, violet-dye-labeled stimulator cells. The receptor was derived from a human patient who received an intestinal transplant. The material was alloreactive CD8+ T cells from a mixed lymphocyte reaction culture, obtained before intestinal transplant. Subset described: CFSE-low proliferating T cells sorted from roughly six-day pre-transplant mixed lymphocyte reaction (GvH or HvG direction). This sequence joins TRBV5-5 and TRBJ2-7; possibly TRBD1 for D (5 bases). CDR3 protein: CASSFQGTYEQYF. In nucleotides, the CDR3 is TGTGCCAGCAGCTTTCAGGGAACCTACGAGCAGTACTTC. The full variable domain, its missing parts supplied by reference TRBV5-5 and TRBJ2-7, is DAGVTQSPTHLIKTRGQQVTLRCSPISGHKSVSWYQQVLGQGPQFIFQYYEKEERGRGNFPDRFSARQFPNYSSELNVNALLLGDSALYLCASSFQGTYEQYFGPGTRLTVT.